This T cell receptor (beta chain) was sequenced for a study of blood T cell repertoires in COVID-19 (dated by TCRdb to the early 2020s). Broadly, across the study: Collaborator samples came from the United States, Italy and Spain and covered acute and convalescent phases of COVID-19. A de-identified subject ID, COVID-19 status, age in years and sex were almost always included in the sample metadata. The prospective study material was composed of cDNA or gDNA derived from T cells, B-cell-depleted T cells, or PBMCs. Deeply sampled blood TCRbeta repertoires from subjects exposed to, actively infected with, or recovered from COVID-19 were included in the dataset. The samples were drawn from two sources: the first 160 participants of the ongoing ImmuneRACE study, and 1,200 or so subjects contributed by 6 global collaborators. HLA class I and class II types, where available, came from metadata supplied by the sample provider rather than from assay-based typing. The repertoires were released in a freely available public database meant as a resource for research on the immune response to SARS-CoV-2. Paper-wide results and their limitations: The amount of clinical and demographic metadata varied by source and participant and was provided uncurated.

TCRbeta CDR3 regions were amplified from genomic DNA using the immunoSEQ Assay, a bias-controlled multiplex PCR. Turning to the authors' computational methods: The number of nucleated cells in each sample was estimated from the amplification of reference gene primers within the assay. To quantify the absolute abundance of each unique TCRbeta CDR3 rearrangement, sequence reads were collapsed and filtered. For each sample, productive Simpson clonality was calculated as the square root of Simpson's diversity index over productive rearrangements. TCRdb's version of the immuneACCESS table is confined to in-frame rearrangements and falls short of the full clone set. An unresolved V gene accounts for under half of the shortfall where checked; the remainder is of unknown origin. V and J calls and clone size are as listed in that table; D and trimming were resolved from the DNA. Within this sample are tens of thousands of clones, with less than 85% of them counted one time only. The ten largest clonotypes hold 38% of the sample.

Collaborating institutions collected whole blood in K2EDTA tubes following their own protocols. For TCRbeta analysis, collaborator samples were shipped as frozen whole blood, as isolated PBMCs, or as DNA extracted from either sample type. As for this clone: Its antigen target is currently unknown. No much larger clonotype is one base removed from it; base qualities were not supplied.

Sequenced material: peripheral blood. The source of this sequence is an elderly man with acute or convalescent COVID-19.

The CDR3 amino acid sequence is: CASRRTSGGYEQYF. The DNA is as follows: TGTGCCAGCAGGCGGACTAGCGGTGGATACGAGCAGTACTTC. The V and J segments used are TRBV28 and TRBJ2-7; TRBD2 fits 10 bases in the junction. The CDR3 runs 14 residues from the cysteine to the phenylalanine. Of the read, only the CDR3 DNA is kept; its 42 bases are in frame from base 1. Ends trimmed: V by 6 bases, J by 4 bases; bases unmatched to a gene: 6. The CDR1 and CDR2 encoded by the germline V gene are MDHEN and SYDVKM. This CDR3, with the reference TRBV28 and TRBJ2-7 proteins standing in past its ends, gives the full variable domain DVKVTQSSRYLVKRTGEKVFLECVQDMDHENMFWYRQDPGLGLRLIYFSYDVKMKEKGDIPEGYSVSREKKERFSLILESASTNQTSMYLCASRRTSGGYEQYFGPGTRLTVT.